A single sample is the source of the 16 T cell receptor beta chains below, sequenced in a study of cytomegalovirus exposure and HLA in healthy donors. Both 60 Vbeta primers and 13 Jbeta primers went into the PCR. Generated by immunoSEQ multiplex PCR, the TCRdb table keeps only in-frame clones and is missing some. The table has roughly 160,000 clones, less than 80% seen once; the top ten hold 2% to 2.5%. Sequenced material: PBMCs. Source of these receptors: a man aged 35-49 years in good health and CMV-seronegative.

This rearrangement joins TRBV16 to TRBJ1-1, with D perhaps TRBD1 (5 bases). CDR1 is KGHSY and CDR2 is FQNENV in the germline V gene. The CDR3 length is 21 residues. V was pared by 4 bases and J by 0 bases, with 30 bases between. CDR3 DNA sequence: TGTGCCAGCAGCCCTGACGCCGAAAGAGGGGCCAGCGGGCCTTTGAACACTGAAGCTTTCTTT. This gives the protein CASSPDAERGASGPLNTEAFF.

The gene calls are TRBV6-1 and TRBJ1-4, with TRBD1 matching 9 bases. V gave up 3 bases and J gave up 2 bases; unmatched junction bases: 7. The CDR3 length is 17 residues. CDR1 and CDR2 from the germline V gene are MNHNS and SASEGT. Here the CDR3 reads CASSDPGDRETNEKLFF. The CDR3 nucleotides are TGTGCCAGCAGTGACCCTGGGGACAGGGAGACTAATGAAAAACTGTTTTTT.

The chain links TRBV7-9 to TRBJ2-1; TRBD2 agrees at 12 bases. Germline CDR1 is SEHNR and CDR2 is FQNEAQ (reference sequence). With 0 bases clipped from V and 9 bases from J, the junction kept 3 bases outside the gene matches. The CDR3 totals 15 residues. CDR3 coding DNA: TGTGCCAGCAGCTTAGCTGGACTAGCGGGGAGTGAGCAGTTCTTC. This encodes CASSLAGLAGSEQFF.

The chain couples TRBV28 to TRBJ1-4; D gene unclear. This CDR3 is built from 11 residues. The V and J ends lost 6 bases and 5 bases respectively, with 4 bases between them. Germline V CDR1 and CDR2: MDHEN, SYDVKM. The CDR3 DNA reads TGTGCCAGCAGCATGAATGAAAAACTGTTTTTT. Its translation is CASSMNEKLFF.

This clone was counted only a few times. In nucleotides, the CDR3 is TGTGCCAGCAGCATCGGACAGGGGTGTGGAGAGACCCAGTACTTC. Translation gives CASSIGQGCGETQYF. The chain joins TRBV21-1 to TRBJ2-5; TRBD1, the D gene given by the table, was not confirmed from the DNA. TRBV21-1 is classified as a pseudogene. The CDR3 loop spans 15 amino acids.

To note about this clone: A read error may account for a junction end that differs from germline. The chain carries TRBV28 and TRBJ2-4; 7 bases line up with TRBD1. Germline lookup yields CDR1 MDHEN and CDR2 SYDVKM. The CDR3 totals 11 residues. The CDR3 nucleotides read TGTGCCAGCACGGGACAGAACAGTCAGTACTTC. Protein sequence: CASTGQNSQYF.

V gene TRBV7-6 combines with J gene TRBJ2-7; tentatively, D is TRBD2 (5 bases). The V end lost 2 bases, the J end lost 4 bases, and 6 bases lay between the germline ends. Germline values: CDR1 SGHVS, CDR2 FNYEAQ. The CDR3 loop spans 12 amino acids. CDR3 nucleotides: TGTGCCAGCAGCTTATCGGGGTACGAGCAGTACTTC. Translation: CASSLSGYEQYF.

For this clone: One end of the junction fails to match germline, which may point to a read error. The J gene is TRBJ2-2, the V gene TRBV7-7; 10 bases are shared with TRBD2. Germline V gene lookup returns CDR1 SSHAT and CDR2 FNYEAQ (reference sequence). This CDR3 has 16 residues. This CDR3 reads CASSILPGLAPGELFF. The CDR3 DNA reads TGTGCTAGCAGCATCCTCCCGGGACTAGCGCCCGGGGAGCTGTTTTTT.

V is TRBV27 and J is TRBJ2-7; tentative D call: TRBD2 (6 bases). The CDR3 is 15 residues long. The ends were cut back, 0 bases at V and 3 bases at J, with 12 bases in the middle. Germline lookup yields CDR1 MNHEY and CDR2 SMNVEV (reference sequence). The DNA for the CDR3 is TGTGCCAGCAGTTTATCGGTGGGGGAGGTCTACGAGCAGTACTTC. It codes for CASSLSVGEVYEQYF.

The genes are TRBV6-5 and TRBJ2-3; D gene uncertain. The V and J ends lost 2 bases and 1 base respectively, with 13 bases between them. Germline assignment: CDR1 MNHEY and CDR2 SVGAGI. The CDR3 contains 16 residues. CDR3 protein: CASSYVHRGRTDTQYF. CDR3 nucleotides: TGTGCCAGCAGTTACGTTCACCGAGGTCGCACAGATACGCAGTATTTT.

The chain combines TRBV28 with TRBJ1-5; TRBD1 agrees at 10 bases. V was clipped by 4 bases and J by 6 bases; unmatched bases: 6. The CDR3 totals 15 residues. Germline values: CDR1 MDHEN, CDR2 SYDVKM. The CDR3: CASSSGTGDRQPQHF. The CDR3 coding sequence is TGTGCCAGCAGTTCCGGGACAGGGGATCGTCAGCCCCAGCATTTT.

The chain links TRBV9 to TRBJ2-5; 13 bases are shared with TRBD2. The CDR3 is made up of 15 amino acids. From germline, CDR1 is SGDLS and CDR2 YYNGEE. Trimming at V came to 0 bases and at J to 5 bases, leaving 1 base not matched to a gene. The CDR3 DNA reads TGTGCCAGCAGCGTAGAGGGACTAGCGGGGGAGACCCAGTACTTC. It yields the protein CASSVEGLAGETQYF.

This chain links TRBV28 with TRBJ2-7, with a possible D match to TRBD1 (7 bases). In germline, CDR1 is MDHEN, CDR2 SYDVKM. The CDR3 length is 14 residues. Trimming pared 8 bases from V and 1 base from J, leaving 15 bases between. The CDR3 nucleotides read TGTGCCAGCGCGGGGACAGCCCATTCCTACGAGCAGTACTTC. It codes for CASAGTAHSYEQYF.

The chain is built from TRBV28 and TRBJ2-1, with TRBD2 identical over 9 bases. With V trimmed by 6 bases and J by 2 bases, 2 bases remained unmatched. Germline V CDR1 and CDR2: MDHEN, SYDVKM. The CDR3 covers 14 residues. DNA of the CDR3: TGTGCCAGCAGGGGGACTAGCACCTACAATGAGCAGTTCTTC. This codes for CASRGTSTYNEQFF.

The chain uses TRBV5-4 and TRBJ2-7, with TRBD2 as a possible D gene (5 bases). This CDR3 has 14 amino acids. Germline V gene data show CDR1 as SGHNT and CDR2 as YYREEE (reference sequence). Trimming stripped 4 bases from V and 2 bases from J, with 13 bases between. CDR3: CASSPRAETYEQYF. CDR3 in DNA: TGTGCCAGCAGCCCCAGAGCGGAGACCTACGAGCAGTACTTC. Drawing the rest from reference TRBV5-4 and TRBJ2-7, the complete variable domain is ETGVTQSPTHLIKTRGQQVTLRCSSQSGHNTVSWYQQALGQGPQFIFQYYREEENGRGNFPPRFSGLQFPNYSSELNVNALELDDSALYLCASSPRAETYEQYFGPGTRLTVT.

The genes are TRBV27 and TRBJ1-1; 8 bases agree with TRBD1. CDR1 MNHEY and CDR2 SMNVEV come from the germline V gene (reference sequence). This CDR3 has 13 amino acids. V shed 6 bases and J 4 bases; nucleotides not matched to a gene: 4. The CDR3 nucleotides read TGTGCCAGCAGCCCTACAGGGGGCACTGAAGCTTTCTTT. Translating it yields CASSPTGGTEAFF.